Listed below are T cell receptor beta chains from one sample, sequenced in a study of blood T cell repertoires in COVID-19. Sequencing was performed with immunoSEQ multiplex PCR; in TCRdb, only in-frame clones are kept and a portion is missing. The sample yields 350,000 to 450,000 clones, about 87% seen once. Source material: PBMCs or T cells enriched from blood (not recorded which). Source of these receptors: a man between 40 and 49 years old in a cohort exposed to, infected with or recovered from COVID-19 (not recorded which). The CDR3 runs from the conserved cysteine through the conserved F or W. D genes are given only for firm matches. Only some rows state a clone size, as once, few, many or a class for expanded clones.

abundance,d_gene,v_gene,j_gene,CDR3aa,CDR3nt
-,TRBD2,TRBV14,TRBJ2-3,CASSRSGSWITDTQYF,TGTGCCAGCAGCCGTAGCGGGAGCTGGATCACAGATACGCAGTATTTT
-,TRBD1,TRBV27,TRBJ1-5,CASSPPPGQGSNQPQHF,TGTGCCAGCAGTCCCCCCCCGGGACAGGGTTCCAATCAGCCCCAGCATTTT
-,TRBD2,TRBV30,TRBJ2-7,CAWSVSASGSREQYF,TGTGCCTGGAGTGTATCGGCTAGCGGGAGTCGCGAGCAGTACTTC
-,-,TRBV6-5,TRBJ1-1,CASRGGYTEAFF,TGTGCCAGCAGAGGGGGTTATACTGAAGCTTTCTTT
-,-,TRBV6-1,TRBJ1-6,CASSESRVNNSPLHF,TGTGCCAGCAGTGAATCTCGGGTTAATAATTCACCCCTCCACTTT
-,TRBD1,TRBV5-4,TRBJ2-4,CASSFGGRQGENIQYF,TGTGCCAGCAGCTTTGGGGGTCGACAGGGGGAAAACATTCAGTACTTC
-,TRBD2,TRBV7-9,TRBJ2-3,CASSRRLAGGTDTQYF,TGTGCCAGCAGCAGACGACTAGCGGGAGGCACAGATACGCAGTATTTT
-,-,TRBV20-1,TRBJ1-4,CSATGEKLFF,TGCAGTGCTACCGGTGAAAAACTGTTTTTT
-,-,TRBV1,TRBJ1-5,CTSSPKPAGVNQPQHF,TGCACCAGCAGCCCGAAACCGGCCGGGGTCAATCAGCCCCAGCATTTT
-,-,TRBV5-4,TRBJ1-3,CASSPTGASGNTIYF,TGTGCCAGCAGTCCTACAGGAGCCTCTGGAAACACCATATATTTT
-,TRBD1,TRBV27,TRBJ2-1,CASRAGTGIEGNEQFF,TGTGCCAGCAGGGCCGGGACAGGGATTGAAGGCAATGAGCAGTTCTTC
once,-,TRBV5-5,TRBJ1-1,CASSLSTGAAFF,TGTGCCAGCAGCTTATCTACCGGAGCAGCTTTCTTT
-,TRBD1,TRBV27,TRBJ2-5,CASSLQGARETQYF,TGTGCCAGCAGTTTACAGGGGGCTCGAGAGACCCAGTACTTC
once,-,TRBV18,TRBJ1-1,CASQDSMNTEAFF,TGTGCCAGCCAGGACAGCATGAACACTGAAGCTTTCTTT
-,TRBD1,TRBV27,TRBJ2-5,CASTGTGRGTQYF,TGTGCCAGCACCGGGACAGGGAGAGGGACCCAGTACTTC
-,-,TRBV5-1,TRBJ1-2,CASRVRVDYGYTF,TGCGCCAGCAGAGTCAGGGTAGACTATGGCTACACCTTC
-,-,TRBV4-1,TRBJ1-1,CASSQGTHAEAFF,TGCGCCAGCAGCCAAGGAACACACGCTGAAGCTTTCTTT
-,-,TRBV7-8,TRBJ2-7,CASSRKQGPYEQYF,TGTGCCAGCAGCCGGAAACAGGGACCCTACGAGCAGTACTTC
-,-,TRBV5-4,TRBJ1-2,CASSLLLANSNYGYTF,TGTGCCAGCAGCTTATTACTCGCGAATTCTAACTATGGCTACACCTTC
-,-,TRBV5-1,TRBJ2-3,CASSLMPAGDTQYF,TGCGCCAGCAGCTTGATGCCCGCCGGAGATACGCAGTATTTT
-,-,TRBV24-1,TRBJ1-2,CATSDRQSNYGYTF,TGTGCCACCAGTGACCGACAGAGTAACTATGGCTACACCTTC
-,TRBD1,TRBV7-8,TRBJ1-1,CASSLERLDRGEAFF,TGTGCCAGCAGCTTAGAGAGGTTGGACAGGGGTGAAGCTTTCTTT
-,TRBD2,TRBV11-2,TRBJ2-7,CASSLVPSGSLYEQYF,TGTGCCAGCAGCTTAGTTCCTAGCGGGAGTTTATACGAGCAGTACTTC
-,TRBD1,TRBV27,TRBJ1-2,CASSIIPPGTVRRGYGYTF,TGTGCCAGCAGTATAATCCCCCCCGGGACAGTTCGTCGGGGCTATGGCTACACCTTC
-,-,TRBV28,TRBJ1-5,CASSPGDYSNQPQHF,TGTGCCAGCAGTCCCGGGGACTATAGCAATCAGCCCCAGCATTTT
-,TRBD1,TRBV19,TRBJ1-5,CASSIAPGQGAGGSNQPQHF,TGTGCCAGTAGTATAGCCCCGGGACAGGGGGCTGGAGGGAGCAATCAGCCCCAGCATTTT
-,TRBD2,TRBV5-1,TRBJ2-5,CASSLAGGKETQYF,TGCGCCAGCAGCTTAGCGGGAGGGAAAGAGACCCAGTACTTC
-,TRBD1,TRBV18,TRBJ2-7,CASSKDRVGEQYF,TGTGCCAGCTCAAAGGACAGGGTTGGTGAGCAGTACTTC
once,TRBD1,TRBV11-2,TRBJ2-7,CASSLATIGTAYEQYF,TGTGCCAGCAGCTTAGCCACCATCGGGACAGCCTACGAGCAGTACTTC
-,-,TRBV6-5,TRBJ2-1,CASKWTNEQFF,TGTGCCAGCAAATGGACTAATGAGCAGTTCTTC
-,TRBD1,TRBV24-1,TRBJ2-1,CATSDRGNEQFF,TGTGCCACCAGCGACAGGGGAAATGAGCAGTTCTTC
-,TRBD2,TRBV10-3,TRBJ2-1,CAISEFRVSGGWNEQFF,TGTGCCATCAGTGAGTTTAGGGTATCGGGAGGTTGGAATGAGCAGTTCTTC
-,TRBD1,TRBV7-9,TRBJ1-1,CASSTGQGFTEAFF,TGTGCCAGCAGCACGGGACAGGGTTTCACTGAAGCTTTCTTT